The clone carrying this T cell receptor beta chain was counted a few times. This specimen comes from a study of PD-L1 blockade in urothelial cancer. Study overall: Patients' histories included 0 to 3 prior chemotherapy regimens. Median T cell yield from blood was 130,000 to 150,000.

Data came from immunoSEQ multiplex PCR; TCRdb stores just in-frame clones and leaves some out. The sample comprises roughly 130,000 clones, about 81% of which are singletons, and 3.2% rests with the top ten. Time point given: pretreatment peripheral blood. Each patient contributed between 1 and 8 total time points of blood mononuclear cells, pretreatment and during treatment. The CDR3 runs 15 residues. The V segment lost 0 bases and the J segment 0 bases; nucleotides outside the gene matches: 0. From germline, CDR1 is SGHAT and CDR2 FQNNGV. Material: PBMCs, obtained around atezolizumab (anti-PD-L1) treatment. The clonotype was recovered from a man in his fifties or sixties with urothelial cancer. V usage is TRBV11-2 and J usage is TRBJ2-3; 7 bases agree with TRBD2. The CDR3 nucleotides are TGTGCCAGCAGCTTAGATAGCGGGAGCACAGATACGCAGTATTTT. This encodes CASSLDSGSTDTQYF.